This TCR beta chain was captured by sequencing in a study of regulatory T cells in long-lasting Graves disease. The CDR3 covers 14 residues. The trim removed 3 bases at V and 5 bases at J, leaving 1 base unmatched. Germline CDR1 reads SGHTA; CDR2 reads FQGTGA. For TCR beta, libraries came from iRepertoire HTBI primers and Arm-PCR of CDR3 regions. TCRdb re-called the multiplex PCR reads with MiXCR, one entry per CDR3 protein. Here the sample spans about 430,000 distinct CDR3 sequences, roughly a fifth being singletons. The time point is: persistent/refractory GD, antithyroid drugs over 5 years with positive TRAb. There was RNA extracted from PBMCs, and the TCR library was made from it. Peripheral blood, at approximately 10 milliliters, went into EDTA tubes. This clonotype has a count of ten or more. Antigen unknown. General study findings and limits: Under persistent disease, TRBV28, TRBJ1-2 and TRBJ2-5 were used preferentially. Between persistent patients, around 2,900 public clonotypes were shared, exceeding the approximately 900 shared between new patients.

The receptor was isolated from a female donor with Graves disease. The J gene is TRBJ2-2, the V gene TRBV7-3; TRBD2 agrees at 9 bases. Sequencing used peripheral blood mononuclear cells (PBMCs), obtained when the disease was refractory, from a patient treated with antithyroid drugs. The CDR3 sequence is CASSFTSGTGELFF. The DNA for the CDR3 is TGTGCCAGCAGCTTTACTAGCGGGACCGGGGAGCTGTTTTTT.